Given below is one T cell receptor beta chain in context. Its antigen remains undetermined. There are no base qualities to consult, and no much larger clone falls within one base. Other nucleotide sequences from this sample produce the same CDR3. These data originate in a study of shared clonotypes between healthy human individuals (dated by TCRdb to the early 2020s). For the wider study: Two women and three men aged 18 to 49 years were included in the cohort. For each donor, three plates each were used for CD4 naive and CD4 memory, two plates were used for CD8 naive, and one plate was used for CD8 memory. The study deeply sequenced blood TCR repertoires of roughly five healthy adults to estimate repertoire size and the extent of clonotype sharing between individuals. Different laboratories and diverse techniques were used to prepare libraries and sequence TCR repertoires, to increase sequencing depth and limit assay-specific biases. Per donor, leukapheresis produced somewhere between about 0.8 and 9 billion PBMCs.

What the research found in general, with its limitations: Naive subsets generally had larger estimated clonotype richness than memory subsets did. Sampling was restricted to blood, and TCR repertoires in tissues likely differ from the TCR repertoires found in blood. Rarefaction of sorted-subset datasets indicated incomplete sequencing despite the large sequencing depth. The genetic and exposure-history diversity represented was limited by the small number of donors. Pairwise subsampling led to the expectation that sequencing depth would affect the degree of clonotype sharing among donors. Compared with non-shared clonotypes, the clonotypes found in all four sorted-subset donors had higher generation probabilities. When a few donors were compared, the shared fraction of clonotypes was around 5% for naive CD4, more than 3% for naive CD8, more than 2% for memory CD4, and 0.4% for memory CD8.

Trimming costs V 2 bases and J 2 bases, and their ends lie 8 bases apart. The CDR3 runs 14 amino acids, cysteine and phenylalanine included. Only the CDR3 DNA is retained, 42 bases long and in frame from the first base. CDR1 and CDR2 are drawn from the germline V gene: SGHRS, YFSETQ. TCR CDR3 regions were amplified from genomic DNA by multiplex PCR using the deep immunoSEQ assay. Genomic DNA extracted from each cell subset was distributed evenly over all wells of several immunoSEQ 96-well plates, and each plate served as one replicate. For sorted subsets, approximately 200 ng of genomic DNA, equivalent to about 30,000 T cell genomes, went into each replicate PCR. Purified libraries were quantified with a Qubit 3.0 fluorometer, sized on a Bioanalyzer 2100, and re-quantified with the KAPA Library Quantification kit. Every immunoSEQ 96-well plate was sequenced on a dedicated single-read 150-cycle Illumina NextSeq 550 flow cell. The study's own analysis went as follows. The immunoSEQ output contained only junctional sequences without quality scores, so filtering could not match that applied to full-length reads. Sequences were annotated with PyIR, a Python wrapper for IgBLAST v1.9, using IMGT germline references to assign V/J genes and CDR3. Any read was removed if the V/J assignment was weak (E-value above 1e-6), the CDR3 was missing, or the read contained stop codons, out-of-frame junctions, or ambiguous translated residues. A V3J clonotype was defined by an identical inferred V gene, J gene, and CDR3 amino acid sequence. The percentage overlap between two repertoires was calculated by dividing the number of shared unique clonotypes by the size of the smaller repertoire. Richness of each repertoire was evaluated using RTK rarefaction, the Chao1 estimator, and Recon v2.1 estimates of unobserved clonotypes. Generation probabilities for all TCRbeta clonotypes obtained by the gDNA method from a handful of donors were computed using OLGA. Imported from immuneACCESS, the table was reduced by TCRdb to in-frame sequences with V and J called. These copies leave out some clones; in studies compared against another copy, an unresolved V gene accounts for under half, and the cause of the remainder is not known. V, J and clone size reflect that table, while D and trimming were determined from the DNA. The sample records 2 million to 3 million clones, roughly 93% of which are singletons. Around 0.4% of the sample is taken by the ten largest.

The donors were healthy, HIV-negative adults with no recently reported acute infections or vaccinations. All donors were Caucasian adults living in Nashville, Tennessee, USA. CD4+ T cells were enriched through magnetic negative selection, after which naive cells were positively selected on CD45RA and the remaining negative fraction served as the memory subset. Blood was obtained by leukapheresis, after which PBMCs were separated by Ficoll-Histopaque density gradient centrifugation and cryopreserved in liquid nitrogen vapor phase. Analytical flow cytometry was used to check the purity and quantity of each magnetically sorted T cell population. From each sorted fraction, genomic DNA was isolated and quantified by UV absorbance on a Nanodrop 2000c.

This clonotype originated in a man between 18 and 35 years old in good health. Some clones in this sample may be carry-over from other donors' samples. The chain couples TRBV5-1 to TRBJ1-3; TRBD1 could be the D gene, as 6 bases match. Specimen: naive CD4+ T cells from PBMCs. The cell subset or site tag for this specimen amounts to: CD45RA+ positively selected. This receptor carries the CDR3 CASSFGTPGNTIYF. DNA sequence: TGCGCCAGCAGCTTCGGGACACCTGGAAACACCATATATTTT. The full variable domain, completed from the reference TRBV5-1 and TRBJ1-3 proteins outside the CDR3, reads KAGVTQTPRYLIKTRGQQVTLSCSPISGHRSVSWYQQTPGQGLQFLFEYFSETQRNKGNFPGRFSGRQFSNSRSEMNVSTLELGDSALYLCASSFGTPGNTIYFGEGSWLTVV.